This is a list of T cell receptor beta chains from one sample in a study of shared clonotypes between healthy human individuals. The method was immunoSEQ multiplex PCR; TCRdb's version includes in-frame clones alone and lacks a portion of them. The top ten hold 1.7% of the sample, which has roughly 700,000 clones, approximately 79% seen once. The sample consisted of memory CD4+ T cells sorted from blood. Receptors originate from a woman aged 25 to 39 in good health. CDR3s include the opening cysteine and the closing phenylalanine or tryptophan. The D gene is left open where the match is weak. The listing skips clone size in some rows; elsewhere it reads once, few, many or a size class.

.	TRBJ1-2	.	TRBV5-4	CASSSKQGDGYGYTF	TGTGCCAGCAGCTCAAAACAGGGTGACGGCTATGGCTACACCTTC
.	TRBJ2-6	once	TRBV30	CAWRLTGTPYLLLANVLTF	TGTGCCTGGAGACTCACAGGGACCCCGTACCTTCTCTTAGCCAACGTCCTGACTTTC
TRBD2	TRBJ2-2	.	TRBV4-1	CASSQESGSGTGELFF	TGCGCCAGCAGCCAAGAGAGCGGGAGTGGCACCGGGGAGCTGTTTTTT
.	TRBJ2-7	once	TRBV5-8	CASSLDRAYEQYF	TGTGCCAGCAGCTTGGACCGAGCCTACGAGCAGTACTTC
TRBD1	TRBJ1-3	.	TRBV6-1	CASSEALWTGGNTIYF	TGTGCCAGCAGTGAAGCGCTTTGGACAGGAGGAAACACCATATATTTT
.	TRBJ2-1	.	TRBV5-4	CASSRVHSSYNEQFF	TGTGCCAGCAGCAGGGTCCACAGCTCCTACAATGAGCAGTTCTTC
TRBD1	TRBJ1-5	.	TRBV2	CASSEARTGNQPQHF	TGTGCCAGCAGTGAAGCTAGGACAGGGAATCAGCCCCAGCATTTT
.	TRBJ1-4	.	TRBV9	CASSGNSATNEKLFF	TGTGCCAGCAGCGGAAACAGTGCAACTAATGAAAAACTGTTTTTT
.	TRBJ1-5	many	TRBV28	CASSPPDRSYQPQHF	TGTGCCAGCAGTCCCCCCGACAGAAGCTATCAGCCCCAGCATTTT
.	TRBJ1-1	.	TRBV7-2	CASSPGHLNTEAFF	TGTGCCAGCAGCCCGGGACACCTGAACACTGAAGCTTTCTTT
TRBD1	TRBJ1-1	.	TRBV19	CASNKGLRQGEAFF	TGTGCCAGTAACAAGGGCCTCCGACAGGGGGAGGCTTTCTTT
TRBD2	TRBJ2-7	.	TRBV9	CASSKGLAGGPHEQYF	TGTGCCAGCAGCAAGGGACTAGCGGGAGGGCCCCACGAGCAGTACTTC
.	TRBJ1-2	.	TRBV9	CASSSLSPGVTYGYTF	TGTGCCAGCAGCTCACTGTCCCCCGGGGTTACCTATGGCTACACCTTC
.	TRBJ1-2	many	TRBV6-1	CASSEAPNNYGYTF	TGTGCCAGCAGTGAAGCGCCCAATAACTATGGCTACACCTTC
.	TRBJ2-3	.	TRBV19	CASSPGVGTDTQYF	TGTGCCAGTAGTCCCGGAGTTGGCACAGATACGCAGTATTTT
TRBD1	TRBJ2-5	once	TRBV30	CARSSGTGGAGETQYF	TGTGCAAGGTCTTCCGGGACAGGGGGCGCCGGGGAGACCCAGTACTTC
.	TRBJ1-4	.	TRBV5-1	CASSLGPHSTNEKLFF	TGCGCCAGCAGCTTGGGACCCCACTCAACTAATGAAAAACTGTTTTTT
.	TRBJ1-1	.	TRBV2	CASSIDGYTEAFF	TGTGCCAGCAGCATCGACGGCTACACTGAAGCTTTCTTT